The T cell receptor (beta chain) under discussion was sequenced for a study of blood T cell repertoires in COVID-19. Looking at the study overall: Some COVID-19 samples were acute and others convalescent; all came from the United States, Italy and Spain. PBMCs, B-cell-depleted T cells, or T cells provided the cDNA or gDNA that made up the material.

V shed 5 bases and J 4 bases; nucleotides not matched to a gene: 4. In germline, CDR1 is SGHVS, CDR2 FQNEAQ. The CDR3 totals 15 residues. In the original workflow: From reference gene primer amplification, estimates of nucleated cell counts were derived. Sequencing used immunoSEQ multiplex PCR; TCRdb keeps in-frame clones, though not all of them. V and J calls and clone size come straight from that table; D and trimming were deduced from the DNA. The sample lists 55,000 to 85,000 clones; around 86% were seen once. This TCR came from a woman aged 18 to 35 with acute or convalescent COVID-19. Sequenced input: peripheral blood. V usage is TRBV7-8 and J usage is TRBJ1-4, with 10 bases matching TRBD1. CDR3 residues: CASSHRDRGNEKLFF. The CDR3 DNA reads as TGTGCCAGCAGCCACCGGGACAGGGGTAATGAAAAACTGTTTTTT.